A single sample gave rise to the 15 T cell receptor beta chains below, sequenced in a study of T cells in Graves' hyperthyroidism and ophthalmopathy. There were TCR beta CDR3 regions amplified from RNA transcripts. The TCR CDR3 first-round RT-PCR relied on the HTBI primer set. TCRdb redid the calling of the multiplex PCR reads with MiXCR, one entry per CDR3 protein. This table has hundreds of thousands of distinct CDR3 sequences, about 14% appearing once. Sequenced sample: blood. Source of these receptors: a woman aged 40 to 50 with Graves' ophthalmopathy.

V is TRBV28 and J is TRBJ2-7; 7 bases agree with TRBD1. The CDR3 has 15 amino acids. The germline CDR1 and CDR2 sequences are MDHEN and SYDVKM. The ends lost 4 bases at V and 4 bases at J; junction bases unmatched: 10. CDR3 loop: CASSSGDRVLYEQYF. The CDR3 nucleotides read TGTGCCAGCAGTTCCGGAGACAGGGTATTATACGAGCAGTACTTC.

This chain uses TRBV6-2 or TRBV6-3 with TRBJ1-5; 10 bases are shared with TRBD1. Germline V gene sequence: CDR1 MNHEY, CDR2 SVGEGT. This CDR3 contains 17 residues. The V gene end was trimmed by 2 bases and the J gene end by 0 bases; junction bases not matched to a gene: 4. Here the CDR3 DNA reads TGTGCCAGCAGTTACAAAGGGACAGGGGATAGCAATCAGCCCCAGCATTTT. It specifies CASSYKGTGDSNQPQHF.

This clonotype was counted only a few times. The chain combines TRBV6-5 with TRBJ1-3; 7 bases line up with TRBD1. V was clipped by 2 bases and J by 8 bases; unmatched bases: 12. The CDR3 consists of 16 residues. Germline CDR1 MNHEY, CDR2 SVGAGI. The CDR3 DNA reads TGTGCCAGCAGTTACGGACAGGTCCAGACGGGATACACCATATATTTT. Its protein is CASSYGQVQTGYTIYF.

The table lists this clonotype with a few counts. This sequence joins TRBV4-3 and TRBJ2-2; unclear D gene. Germline V lookup: CDR1 LGHNA, CDR2 YSLEER. Trimming stripped 4 bases from V and 4 bases from J, with 10 bases between. The CDR3 consists of 14 residues. The CDR3 sequence is CASSLDSRTGELFF. In DNA, the CDR3 is TGCGCCAGCAGCCTCGATTCCCGCACCGGGGAGCTGTTTTTT.

Ten or more counts support this clonotype. The chain carries TRBV11-2 and TRBJ1-2, with 12 bases that match TRBD1. The CDR3 loop spans 15 amino acids. Trimming cost V 8 bases and J 7 bases; bases outside gene matches: 11. Germline lookup yields CDR1 SGHAT and CDR2 FQNNGV. The chain's CDR3 is CASGGGRDRGLGYTF. CDR3 DNA sequence: TGTGCCAGCGGGGGCGGCCGGGACAGGGGGCTTGGCTACACCTTC.

Only a few counts were recorded for this clonotype. This chain joins TRBV29-1 and TRBJ1-1; TRBD1 might be the D (6 bases). In germline, CDR1 is SQVTM, CDR2 ANQGSEA. The CDR3 extends over 13 amino acids. V lost 2 bases, J lost 1 base, and 8 bases lay in between. CDR3 sequence (DNA): TGCAGCGTTGAATACAGGGAGAACACTGAAGCTTTCTTT. This encodes CSVEYRENTEAFF.

This clonotype was counted between two and nine times. Here the CDR3 reads CASSLAGLGGRPQHF. CDR3 sequence (DNA): TGTGCCAGCAGCTTGGCCGGGCTAGGCGGGCGGCCCCAGCATTTT. The rearrangement uses TRBV5-8 and TRBJ1-5; D is undetermined. Trimming cost V 0 bases and J 9 bases, with 16 bases left between them. This CDR3 region has 15 residues. Germline V lookup: CDR1 SGHTS, CDR2 YDEGEE. Using reference TRBV5-8 and TRBJ1-5 for the parts outside the CDR3, the full variable domain is EAGVTQSPTHLIKTRGQQATLRCSPISGHTSVYWYQQALGLGLQFLLWYDEGEERNRGNFPPRFSGRQFPNYSSELNVNALELEDSALYLCASSLAGLGGRPQHFGDGTRLSIL.

In its sample, this clonotype was seen many times. The chain has TRBV11-1 and TRBJ1-2, with 10 bases matching TRBD1. Germline V gene sequence: CDR1 SGHAT, CDR2 FQDESV (reference sequence). V dropped 5 bases and J dropped 4; count of bases not matched to a gene: 13. This CDR3 spans 17 amino acids. The CDR3 sequence: CASSPRQGARSGYGYTF. CDR3 DNA sequence: TGTGCCAGCAGCCCCCGACAGGGGGCAAGGAGTGGCTATGGCTACACCTTC.

This clonotype was counted between two and nine times. V and J are TRBV25-1 and TRBJ2-7, with D possibly matching TRBD1 (5 bases). This CDR3 contains 14 residues. Germline V gene data show CDR1 as MGHDK and CDR2 as SYGVNS. Between the trimmed V and J ends, which lost 1 base and 6 bases, there was a span of 13 bases. CDR3 sequence (DNA): TGTGCCAGCAGTGAATGGGGCAGGGAATCCGAGCAGTACTTC. Protein sequence: CASSEWGRESEQYF.

This clonotype was recorded many times. This chain joins TRBV4-1 and TRBJ1-2, with unresolved D. V gave up 0 bases and J gave up 8 bases, with 10 bases separating them. Germline CDR1 and CDR2: MGHRA and YSYEKL. This CDR3 is 13 amino acids long. CDR3 sequence: CASSQDESRGYTF. CDR3 DNA: TGCGCCAGCAGCCAAGATGAGAGCAGGGGCTACACCTTC.

This clonotype occurred many times. V is TRBV12-5 and J is TRBJ2-7; 11 positions match TRBD2. This CDR3 comprises 16 residues. Germline values: CDR1 LGHNT, CDR2 FRNRAP. V trimming: 5 bases; J trimming: 3 bases; junction bases outside the gene matches: 9. The CDR3 spells CASGRGTSGNVYEQYF. The CDR3 bases are TGTGCTAGTGGTCGTGGGACTAGCGGCAACGTCTACGAGCAGTACTTC.

This clonotype has at least ten counts. J is TRBJ2-6 and V is TRBV6-2 or TRBV6-3, with D hard to call. The germline V gene encodes CDR1 MNHEY and CDR2 SVGEGT. This CDR3 region has 13 residues. The ends were cut back, 6 bases at V and 0 bases at J, with 3 bases in the middle. DNA for the CDR3: TGTGCCAGCAGGACCTCTGGGGCCAACGTCCTGACTTTC. Translation gives CASRTSGANVLTF.

This clonotype was seen repeatedly, ten times or more. The chain couples TRBV7-6 to TRBJ2-5; D remains ambiguous. Germline V CDR1 and CDR2: SGHVS, FNYEAQ. V lost 0 bases and J 0 bases, leaving 8 bases between the germline ends. This CDR3 region has 15 residues. CDR3 residues: CASSLAPLYQETQYF. The CDR3 DNA sequence: TGTGCCAGCAGCTTAGCCCCGTTGTACCAAGAGACCCAGTACTTC.

The chain carries TRBV18 and TRBJ1-1; D uncertain. V lost 10 bases to trimming and J lost 1 base, with 16 bases between them. This CDR3 is built from 14 residues. Germline-derived CDR1 and CDR2 are KGHSH and LQKENI. CDR3 in amino acids: CANSSDNANTEAFF. In DNA form, the CDR3 reads TGTGCCAACTCCTCCGATAATGCGAACACTGAAGCTTTCTTT.

In its sample, this clonotype was seen many times. The V gene is TRBV5-1, the J gene TRBJ2-2; 8 bases fit TRBD1. The V gene end was trimmed by 4 bases and the J gene end by 0 bases; junction bases not matched to a gene: 2. The CDR3 covers 15 residues. CDR1 is SGHRS and CDR2 is YFSETQ in the germline V gene. CDR3 in DNA: TGCGCCAGCAGCAAGGGACAGGCGAACACCGGGGAGCTGTTTTTT. Its protein product is CASSKGQANTGELFF. Full variable domain (outside the CDR3, taken from reference TRBV5-1 and TRBJ2-2): KAGVTQTPRYLIKTRGQQVTLSCSPISGHRSVSWYQQTPGQGLQFLFEYFSETQRNKGNFPGRFSGRQFSNSRSEMNVSTLELGDSALYLCASSKGQANTGELFFGEGSRLTVL.